A selection of T cell receptor beta chains follows, all from one sample in a study of T-cell memory formation after mild COVID-19. MiXCR, run by TCRdb on the 5' RACE reads, gives a single entry per CDR3 protein. The sample has about 110,000 distinct CDR3 sequences; roughly a sixth are singletons. The sample taken for sequencing was PBMCs or a T cell subset sorted from them (not recorded which). The receptors here all came from a man aged 18 to 35 who had mild COVID-19 (a few samples of this study predate the infection). Cell type and time point are not known. CDR3s include the opening cysteine and the closing phenylalanine or tryptophan. A D gene is named only where the DNA matches it firmly. Clone size is given for some rows only: seen once, a few or many times, or a class if the clone is expanded.

v_call: TRBV5-1; d_call: TRBD2; clone_size: -; j_call: TRBJ2-5; cdr3_nt: TGCGCCAGCAGCTTGGAAGCGGGGACTCGAGAGACCCAGTACTTC; cdr3_aa: CASSLEAGTRETQYF
v_call: TRBV20-1; d_call: TRBD1; clone_size: few; j_call: TRBJ1-6; cdr3_nt: TGCAGTGCCTTTCGGGACAGGGATTCACCCCTCCACTTT; cdr3_aa: CSAFRDRDSPLHF
v_call: TRBV7-9; d_call: -; clone_size: many; j_call: TRBJ2-3; cdr3_nt: TGTGCCAGCAGCTCATTAGCGGAGAGCACAGATACGCAGTATTTT; cdr3_aa: CASSSLAESTDTQYF
v_call: TRBV6-5; d_call: -; clone_size: few; j_call: TRBJ2-5; cdr3_nt: TGTGCCAGCAGTTGGATTACTAGAGGGCAAGAGACCCAGTACTTC; cdr3_aa: CASSWITRGQETQYF
v_call: TRBV5-4; d_call: -; clone_size: many; j_call: TRBJ2-1; cdr3_nt: TGTGCCAGCAGCTTGGATGGGACTTCGTACAATGAGCAGTTCTTC; cdr3_aa: CASSLDGTSYNEQFF
v_call: TRBV6-2/TRBV6-3; d_call: TRBD2; clone_size: -; j_call: TRBJ2-1; cdr3_nt: TGTGCCAGCAGATTAGCGGGGGAGGCCTACAATGAGCAGTTCTTC; cdr3_aa: CASRLAGEAYNEQFF
v_call: TRBV21-1; d_call: -; clone_size: -; j_call: TRBJ2-5; cdr3_nt: TGTGCCAGCAGCCGTGCCATCCGGGCCATGCGACAAGAGACCCAGTACTTC; cdr3_aa: CASSRAIRAMRQETQYF
v_call: TRBV7-2; d_call: -; clone_size: -; j_call: TRBJ2-7; cdr3_nt: TGTGCCAGCGGGGTTGGGGGGACCTACGAGCAGTACTTC; cdr3_aa: CASGVGGTYEQYF
v_call: TRBV12-3/TRBV12-4; d_call: -; clone_size: few; j_call: TRBJ2-3; cdr3_nt: TGTGCCAGCAGGATAGGGTTCACGCCAGCTGATACGCAGTATTTT; cdr3_aa: CASRIGFTPADTQYF
v_call: TRBV20-1; d_call: TRBD2; clone_size: -; j_call: TRBJ2-1; cdr3_nt: TGCAGTGCTGGGATAGCGGGGGCAAACAATGAGCAGTTCTTC; cdr3_aa: CSAGIAGANNEQFF
v_call: TRBV5-5; d_call: TRBD2; clone_size: -; j_call: TRBJ2-2; cdr3_nt: TGTGCCAGCAGCTTGGAACAGCGGGAGATCACCGGGGAGCTGTTTTTT; cdr3_aa: CASSLEQREITGELFF
v_call: TRBV7-2; d_call: -; clone_size: -; j_call: TRBJ2-3; cdr3_nt: TGTGCCAGCAGCCTACAGGGCTCTGGCACAGATACGCAGTATTTT; cdr3_aa: CASSLQGSGTDTQYF
v_call: TRBV12-3/TRBV12-4; d_call: -; clone_size: -; j_call: TRBJ2-5; cdr3_nt: TGTGCCAGCAGTTTACGGGGGATAGAGACCCAGTACTTC; cdr3_aa: CASSLRGIETQYF
v_call: TRBV2; d_call: TRBD2; clone_size: -; j_call: TRBJ2-7; cdr3_nt: TGTGCCAGCAGTGGCCCTGGGGGGGGCGAGCAGTACTTC; cdr3_aa: CASSGPGGGEQYF
v_call: TRBV6-2/TRBV6-3; d_call: TRBD1; clone_size: few; j_call: TRBJ2-6; cdr3_nt: TGTGCCAGCAGCTCGGACAGGGGCCCTGGGGCCAACGTCCTGACTTTC; cdr3_aa: CASSSDRGPGANVLTF
v_call: TRBV4-1; d_call: -; clone_size: many; j_call: TRBJ2-3; cdr3_nt: TGCGCCAGCAGCCAAGAGACAGTCCCTAGCACAGATACGCAGTATTTT; cdr3_aa: CASSQETVPSTDTQYF
v_call: TRBV20-1; d_call: TRBD2; clone_size: few; j_call: TRBJ2-1; cdr3_nt: TGCAGTGCTAGCGGGGGGGCTTACTACAATGAGCAGTTCTTC; cdr3_aa: CSASGGAYYNEQFF
v_call: TRBV4-2; d_call: TRBD1; clone_size: few; j_call: TRBJ2-3; cdr3_nt: TGTGCCAGCAGCCATGAACAGGGGGCGCGATCAGATACGCAGTATTTT; cdr3_aa: CASSHEQGARSDTQYF
v_call: TRBV29-1; d_call: TRBD1; clone_size: many; j_call: TRBJ2-1; cdr3_nt: TGCAGCGCTACCCGCCTCTCCGGGACAGGGGTTAACAATGAGCAGTTCTTC; cdr3_aa: CSATRLSGTGVNNEQFF
v_call: TRBV12-3/TRBV12-4; d_call: -; clone_size: few; j_call: TRBJ1-5; cdr3_nt: TGTGCCAGCAGGGAAACAGGAAATCAGCCCCAGCATTTT; cdr3_aa: CASRETGNQPQHF
v_call: TRBV5-1; d_call: -; clone_size: few; j_call: TRBJ2-7; cdr3_nt: TGCGCCAGCAACACCGGCCGGGACACTTCCTACGAGCAGTACTTC; cdr3_aa: CASNTGRDTSYEQYF
v_call: TRBV20-1; d_call: -; clone_size: few; j_call: TRBJ2-7; cdr3_nt: TGCAGTGCCCCGACTAACGGGGGTGCCTACGAGCAGTACTTC; cdr3_aa: CSAPTNGGAYEQYF
v_call: TRBV6-5; d_call: -; clone_size: many; j_call: TRBJ2-5; cdr3_nt: TGTGCCAGCACCCAGGGGCCGGGGTGGACCCAGTACTTC; cdr3_aa: CASTQGPGWTQYF
v_call: TRBV12-3/TRBV12-4; d_call: TRBD1; clone_size: few; j_call: TRBJ2-3; cdr3_nt: TGTGCCAGCAGTTTCGGACAGGGTGGAGATACGCAGTATTTT; cdr3_aa: CASSFGQGGDTQYF
v_call: TRBV5-1; d_call: TRBD2; clone_size: few; j_call: TRBJ2-1; cdr3_nt: TGCGCCAGCAGCTTGGCTAGCGGGGGGGCAAGTGAGCAGTTCTTC; cdr3_aa: CASSLASGGASEQFF
v_call: TRBV6-2/TRBV6-3; d_call: -; clone_size: -; j_call: TRBJ2-1; cdr3_nt: TGTGCCAGCAGAGACCCCGACAATGAGCAGTTCTTC; cdr3_aa: CASRDPDNEQFF
v_call: TRBV15; d_call: -; clone_size: few; j_call: TRBJ2-1; cdr3_nt: TGTGCCACCAGCGAATCGGGAAGGCCCTACAATGAGCAGTTCTTC; cdr3_aa: CATSESGRPYNEQFF
v_call: TRBV7-2; d_call: -; clone_size: -; j_call: TRBJ2-3; cdr3_nt: TGTGCCAGCAGCCATCCAAGGGGGGCGGGCACAGATACGCAGTATTTT; cdr3_aa: CASSHPRGAGTDTQYF
v_call: TRBV4-3; d_call: TRBD1; clone_size: -; j_call: TRBJ2-3; cdr3_nt: TGCGCCAGCAGCCCGACCCAGGGGGTCACAGATACGCAGTATTTT; cdr3_aa: CASSPTQGVTDTQYF
v_call: TRBV4-2; d_call: -; clone_size: few; j_call: TRBJ2-3; cdr3_nt: TGTGCCAGCAGCCCAGGGGGGTTACGCACAGATACGCAGTATTTT; cdr3_aa: CASSPGGLRTDTQYF
v_call: TRBV20-1; d_call: TRBD1; clone_size: -; j_call: TRBJ1-4; cdr3_nt: TGCAGTGCTAGTTTCCCGGGACAGGGCGAAAAACTGTTTTTT; cdr3_aa: CSASFPGQGEKLFF
v_call: TRBV7-2; d_call: -; clone_size: -; j_call: TRBJ2-3; cdr3_nt: TGTGCCAGCAGCTTAGACGTGGCTTTAGGCACAGATACGCAGTATTTT; cdr3_aa: CASSLDVALGTDTQYF
v_call: TRBV24-1; d_call: -; clone_size: few; j_call: TRBJ2-3; cdr3_nt: TGTGCCACCAGTGGAAGAGGGGGGCCAGGGGACAGCACAGATACGCAGTATTTT; cdr3_aa: CATSGRGGPGDSTDTQYF
v_call: TRBV15; d_call: -; clone_size: -; j_call: TRBJ1-3; cdr3_nt: TGTGCCACCAGCAGAGTTAAAGTGGGACCGGCCGCCATATATTTT; cdr3_aa: CATSRVKVGPAAIYF
v_call: TRBV3-1; d_call: -; clone_size: -; j_call: TRBJ1-1; cdr3_nt: TGTGCCAGCAGCCAAAGGAGTGAAGCTTTCTTT; cdr3_aa: CASSQRSEAFF
v_call: TRBV27; d_call: -; clone_size: -; j_call: TRBJ1-2; cdr3_nt: TGTGCCAGCTCCTTGAGGGGGTCCTATGGCTACACCTTC; cdr3_aa: CASSLRGSYGYTF
v_call: TRBV18; d_call: -; clone_size: -; j_call: TRBJ2-3; cdr3_nt: TGTGCCAGCTCACCAGATCCGTTCACAGATACGCAGTATTTT; cdr3_aa: CASSPDPFTDTQYF
v_call: TRBV18; d_call: TRBD1; clone_size: -; j_call: TRBJ2-2; cdr3_nt: TGTGCCAGCTCACTCCCCCGGGACAGGGGAGCCGGGGAGCTGTTTTTT; cdr3_aa: CASSLPRDRGAGELFF
v_call: TRBV12-3/TRBV12-4; d_call: TRBD2; clone_size: -; j_call: TRBJ2-5; cdr3_nt: TGTGCCAGCACCAACCGGGCTAGCGGGGGGTCCTACCAAGAGACCCAGTACTTC; cdr3_aa: CASTNRASGGSYQETQYF
v_call: TRBV4-1; d_call: TRBD1; clone_size: many; j_call: TRBJ2-3; cdr3_nt: TGCGCCAGCAGCCAAAGGGACAGGGGACGCACAGATACGCAGTATTTT; cdr3_aa: CASSQRDRGRTDTQYF